Shown below are 24 T cell receptor beta chains from a single sample sequenced in a study of blood T cell repertoires in COVID-19. The table came from immunoSEQ multiplex PCR; TCRdb's copy has only in-frame clones and leaves some out. The sample lists over 250,000 clones; around nine tenths were seen once. Sequences were obtained from peripheral blood. The receptors shown here come from a man in his forties or fifties who had recovered from COVID-19.

The chain carries TRBV21-1 and TRBJ1-1; no DNA check was done on the table's D call, TRBD1. TRBV21-1 is marked as a pseudogene. The CDR3 covers 15 residues. CDR3 DNA: TGTGCCAGCAGCAAGGGACAGGGGAGGAACACTGAAGCTTTCTTT. Translated, it gives CASSKGQGRNTEAFF.

The chain is built from TRBV7-2 and TRBJ2-1; 16 bases match TRBD2. This CDR3 region has 19 residues. From germline, CDR1 is SGHTA and CDR2 FQGNSA. Germline trimming cut 3 bases from V and 5 bases from J; bases unmatched to any gene: 10. CDR3 protein: CASSFPGLAGGPRDNEQFF. The DNA for the CDR3 is TGTGCCAGCAGCTTCCCGGGACTAGCGGGGGGGCCTCGGGACAATGAGCAGTTCTTC. Looking up the rest from reference TRBV7-2 and TRBJ2-1 gives the full variable domain: GAGVSQSPSNKVTEKGKDVELRCDPISGHTALYWYRQSLGQGLEFLIYFQGNSAPDKSGLPSDRFSAERTGGSVSTLTIQRTQQEDSAVYLCASSFPGLAGGPRDNEQFFGPGTRLTVL.

V gene TRBV15 combines with J gene TRBJ1-2; 8 bases are a match to TRBD1. V shed 3 bases and J 7 bases; nucleotides not matched to a gene: 10. Germline CDR1 and CDR2: LNHNV and YYDKDF (reference sequence). This CDR3 region has 15 residues. The CDR3 protein is CATSSKQGVPGGYTF. The CDR3 DNA is TGTGCCACCAGCAGCAAACAGGGGGTCCCTGGTGGCTACACCTTC.

The table lists this clone with a few counts. This chain connects TRBV7-2 to TRBJ1-1, with D possibly matching TRBD1 (5 bases). V lost 5 bases and J 4 bases, leaving 11 bases between the germline ends. Germline CDR1 reads SGHTA; CDR2 reads FQGNSA. This CDR3 spans 13 amino acids. The CDR3: CASSPQGSTEAFF. Here the CDR3 DNA reads TGTGCCAGCAGCCCTCAGGGTAGCACTGAAGCTTTCTTT.

The rearrangement uses TRBV7-9 and TRBJ1-2; TRBD1 aligns across 7 bases. The CDR3 totals 16 residues. Germline V lookup: CDR1 SEHNR, CDR2 FQNEAQ (reference sequence). J lost 5 bases, V lost 3 bases, and 12 bases had no gene match. CDR3 coding DNA: TGTGCCAGCAGCTTGAAGGCGTGGGACAGTTCTTATGGCTACACCTTC. Translated: CASSLKAWDSSYGYTF.

The genes are TRBV7-9 and TRBJ2-2; 11 bases are a match to TRBD1. V gave up 10 bases and J gave up 5 bases; unmatched junction bases: 12. The CDR3 has 16 residues. Germline V gene lookup returns CDR1 SEHNR and CDR2 FQNEAQ (reference sequence). The CDR3 DNA sequence: TGTGCCACCAGGGCTCCGGGACAGGGGGAGACCGGGGAGCTGTTTTTT. Protein sequence: CATRAPGQGETGELFF. Variable domain in full (rest from reference TRBV7-9 and TRBJ2-2): DTGVSQNPRHKITKRGQNVTFRCDPISEHNRLYWYRQTLGQGPEFLTYFQNEAQLEKSRLLSDRFSAERPKGSFSTLEIQRTEQGDSAMYLCATRAPGQGETGELFFGEGSRLTVL.

V and J are TRBV30 and TRBJ2-7; D remains ambiguous. This CDR3 contains 15 residues. CDR1 and CDR2 (germline): GTSNPN, SVGIG (reference sequence). Between the trimmed V and J ends, which lost 2 bases and 2 bases, there was a span of 16 bases. In nucleotides, the CDR3 is TGTGCCTGGAGTACTCTGAAAAACGCCGCCTACGAGCAGTACTTC. Its protein product is CAWSTLKNAAYEQYF.

The chain's CDR3 is CASSGTGYNSPLHF. The CDR3 region has the DNA TGCGCCAGCAGCGGTACCGGGTATAATTCACCCCTCCACTTT. This chain joins TRBV5-1 and TRBJ1-6; no clear D. This CDR3 has 14 residues. From germline, CDR1 is SGHRS and CDR2 YFSETQ. V was clipped by 4 bases and J by 4 bases, with 9 bases between them.

This chain joins TRBV6-6 and TRBJ1-2, with 7 nucleotides matching TRBD1. The CDR3 is 16 residues long. Per the germline V gene, CDR1 is MNHNY and CDR2 is SVGAGI (reference sequence). The J segment lost 8 bases and the V segment lost 0 bases, leaving 12 bases of the junction unmatched. CDR3 DNA: TGTGCCAGCAGTTACTCGAATCTTAAGGGGGCGCCGGGCTACACCTTC. Amino acids: CASSYSNLKGAPGYTF.

The chain employs TRBV2 and TRBJ2-2; TRBD1 matches at 8 bases. CDR1 is SNHLY, CDR2 FYNNEI, per germline. Trimming at V came to 5 bases and at J to 6 bases, leaving 5 bases not matched to a gene. CDR3 length: 14 residues. Here the CDR3 DNA reads TGTGCCAGCAGTATAAGGACAGGGCCCGGGGAGCTGTTTTTT. Its protein is CASSIRTGPGELFF.

The CDR3 spells CASSPQGSHTEAFF. CDR3 sequence (DNA): TGTGCCAGCTCCCCACAGGGGTCGCACACTGAAGCTTTCTTT. The V call is TRBV27, the J call TRBJ1-1; 7 nucleotides align to TRBD1. Germline CDR1 reads MNHEY; CDR2 reads SMNVEV (reference sequence). This CDR3 spans 14 amino acids. The J segment lost 3 bases and the V segment lost 8 bases, leaving 9 bases of the junction unmatched.

The chain recombines TRBV27 with TRBJ1-1, with D unresolved. V was shortened by 0 bases and J by 0 bases, with 8 bases between the two germline ends. Looked up from germline, CDR1 is MNHEY and CDR2 is SMNVEV (reference sequence). This CDR3 has 15 amino acids. Here the CDR3 DNA reads TGTGCCAGCAGTTTATCGTTCTTTCTGAACACTGAAGCTTTCTTT. It is translated as CASSLSFFLNTEAFF.

The count of this clone is one. The rearrangement links TRBV6-6 to TRBJ1-5; possible D gene TRBD1, 5 bases. The CDR3 is 14 amino acids. The V end was cut by 4 bases, the J end by 9 bases, with 16 bases between. The germline gives CDR1 MNHNY, CDR2 SVGAGI (reference sequence). The CDR3 spells CASSSGPLQGPQHF. In DNA form, the CDR3 reads TGTGCCAGCAGTTCCGGGCCACTCCAGGGGCCCCAGCATTTT.

This chain links TRBV6-6 with TRBJ2-5; TRBD2 agrees at 11 bases. The V gene's germline CDR1 is MNHNY and CDR2 SVGAGI (reference sequence). The CDR3 covers 14 residues. Trimming took 6 bases from V and 2 from J; bases not matched to a gene: 2. CDR3 in DNA: TGTGCCAGCAGGCGACTAGCGGGGCAAGAGACCCAGTACTTC. Translation gives CASRRLAGQETQYF.

The chain recombines TRBV10-2 with TRBJ2-7; 8 nucleotides match TRBD1. With V trimmed by 8 bases and J by 1 base, 7 bases remained unmatched. The length of the CDR3 is 14 residues. Germline V lookup: CDR1 WSHSY, CDR2 SAAADI. The CDR3 bases are TGCGCCAGCTGGGCAGGGGGCGCTTCCTACGAGCAGTACTTC. Translation gives CASWAGGASYEQYF.

The gene calls are TRBV10-1 and TRBJ2-3; 9 bases map to TRBD2. The CDR3 consists of 18 residues. V shed 2 bases, J shed 3 bases, and the junction held 12 bases outside the gene matches. Germline lookup yields CDR1 WNHNN and CDR2 SYGVQD (reference sequence). The DNA of the CDR3 is TGCGCCAGCAGTGAGGCGGGGGGCGGGGGGGCTGAAACAGATACGCAGTATTTT. Protein: CASSEAGGGGAETDTQYF.

This chain uses TRBV2 with TRBJ2-7; D call uncertain. The germline V gene encodes CDR1 SNHLY and CDR2 FYNNEI. The CDR3 consists of 13 residues. V was pared by 4 bases and J by 5 bases, with 12 bases between. In nucleotides, the CDR3 is TGTGCCAGCAGTGTGACTGGGTTCCACGAGCAGTACTTC. Residues: CASSVTGFHEQYF.

The chain joins TRBV20-1 to TRBJ1-5; 7 positions match TRBD1. V lost 3 bases and J lost 0; bases outside the gene matches: 8. Germline loops: CDR1 DFQATT, CDR2 SNEGSKA (reference sequence). This CDR3 region has 16 residues. The CDR3 region is CSASHYRGNSNQPQHF. The CDR3 DNA is TGCAGTGCTAGTCACTACAGGGGCAATAGCAATCAGCCCCAGCATTTT.

V and J are TRBV4-1 and TRBJ2-4; 10 nucleotides align to TRBD2. The ends lost 0 bases at V and 0 bases at J; junction bases unmatched: 11. CDR1 and CDR2 (germline): MGHRA, YSYEKL. The CDR3 has 20 residues. CDR3 coding DNA: TGCGCCAGCAGCCAAGATCAGCTAGCGGGGGCACTACTAGCCAAAAACATTCAGTACTTC. Amino acids: CASSQDQLAGALLAKNIQYF.

The chain recombines TRBV18 with TRBJ1-1, with D hard to call. Germline V gene lookup returns CDR1 KGHSH and CDR2 LQKENI. The CDR3 length is 15 residues. V gave up 0 bases and J gave up 3 bases, with 11 bases separating them. The CDR3 coding sequence is TGTGCCAGCTCACCACCATCGAGGGATGACACTGAAGCTTTCTTT. Translation: CASSPPSRDDTEAFF. The complete variable domain, with remaining parts taken from reference TRBV18 and TRBJ1-1, reads NAGVMQNPRHLVRRRGQEARLRCSPMKGHSHVYWYRQLPEEGLKFMVYLQKENIIDESGMPKERFSAEFPKEGPSILRIQQVVRGDSAAYFCASSPPSRDDTEAFFGQGTRLTVV.

The chain joins TRBV4-3 to TRBJ1-2; D is ambiguous. V lost 4 bases to trimming and J lost 0 bases, with 6 bases between them. The CDR3 is 13 amino acids. Germline V gene lookup returns CDR1 LGHNA and CDR2 YSLEER. The CDR3 bases are TGCGCCAGCAGCCGCGGTTCTAACTATGGCTACACCTTC. Residues: CASSRGSNYGYTF.

This clone was observed a single time. The chain uses TRBV6-5 and TRBJ2-3; 8 nucleotides align to TRBD2. This CDR3 contains 15 residues. V shed 6 bases, J shed 4 bases, and the junction held 9 bases outside the gene matches. Germline CDR1 is MNHEY and CDR2 is SVGAGI. The chain's CDR3 is CASSRGGRSADTQYF. DNA of the CDR3: TGTGCCAGCAGCCGGGGGGGCCGGAGCGCAGATACGCAGTATTTT.

J is TRBJ2-5 and V is TRBV7-9; no definite D call. The germline V and J ends were trimmed by 4 bases and 1 base, with 10 bases remaining between them. The germline V gene has CDR1 SEHNR and CDR2 FQNEAQ (reference sequence). This CDR3 contains 14 residues. CDR3 nucleotides: TGTGCCAGCAGCTATACAGAGTTCCAAGAGACCCAGTACTTC. This translates into CASSYTEFQETQYF.

This clone was counted only a few times. The chain joins TRBV18 to TRBJ2-1, with TRBD2 matching over 10 bases. Germline CDR1 KGHSH, CDR2 LQKENI. V shed 6 bases and J 2 bases; nucleotides not matched to a gene: 4. The CDR3 consists of 15 residues. CDR3: CASSPTSGTYNEQFF. DNA of the CDR3: TGTGCCAGCTCTCCAACTAGCGGGACCTACAATGAGCAGTTCTTC.